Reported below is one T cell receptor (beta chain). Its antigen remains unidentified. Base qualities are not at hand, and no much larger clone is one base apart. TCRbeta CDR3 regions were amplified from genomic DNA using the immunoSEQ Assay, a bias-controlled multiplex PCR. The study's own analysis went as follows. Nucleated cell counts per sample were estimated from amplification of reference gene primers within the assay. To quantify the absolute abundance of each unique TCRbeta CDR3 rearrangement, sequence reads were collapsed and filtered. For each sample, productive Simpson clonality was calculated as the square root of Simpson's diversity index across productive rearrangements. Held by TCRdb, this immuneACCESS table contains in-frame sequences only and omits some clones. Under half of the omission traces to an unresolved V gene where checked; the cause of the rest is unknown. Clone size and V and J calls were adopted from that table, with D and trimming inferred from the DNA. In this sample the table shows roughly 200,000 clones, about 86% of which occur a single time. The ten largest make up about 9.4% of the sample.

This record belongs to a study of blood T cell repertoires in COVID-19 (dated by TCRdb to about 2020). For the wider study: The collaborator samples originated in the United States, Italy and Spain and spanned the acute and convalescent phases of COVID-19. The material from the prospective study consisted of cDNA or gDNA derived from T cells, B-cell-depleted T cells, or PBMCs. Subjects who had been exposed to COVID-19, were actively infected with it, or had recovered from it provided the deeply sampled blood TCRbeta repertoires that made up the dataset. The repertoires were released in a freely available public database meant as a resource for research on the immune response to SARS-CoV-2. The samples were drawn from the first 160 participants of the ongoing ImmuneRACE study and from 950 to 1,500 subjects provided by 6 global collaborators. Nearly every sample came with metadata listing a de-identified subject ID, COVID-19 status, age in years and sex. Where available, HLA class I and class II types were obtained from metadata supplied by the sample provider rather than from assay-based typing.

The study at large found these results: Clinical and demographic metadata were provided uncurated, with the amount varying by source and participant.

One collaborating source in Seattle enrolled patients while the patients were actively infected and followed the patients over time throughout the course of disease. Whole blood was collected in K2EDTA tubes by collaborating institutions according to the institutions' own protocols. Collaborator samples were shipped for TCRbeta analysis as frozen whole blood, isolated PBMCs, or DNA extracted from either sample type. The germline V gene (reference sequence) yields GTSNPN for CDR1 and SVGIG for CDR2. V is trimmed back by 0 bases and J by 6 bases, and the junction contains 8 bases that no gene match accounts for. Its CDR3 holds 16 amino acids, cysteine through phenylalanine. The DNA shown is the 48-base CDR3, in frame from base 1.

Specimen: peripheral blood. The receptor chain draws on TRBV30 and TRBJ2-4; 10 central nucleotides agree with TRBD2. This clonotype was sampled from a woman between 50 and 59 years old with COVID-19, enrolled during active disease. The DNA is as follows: TGTGCCTGGAGTGTACCAGCGGGGGGGCCGCGAAACATTCAGTACTTC. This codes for CAWSVPAGGPRNIQYF.